A single sample is the source of the 2 T cell receptor beta chains below, sequenced in a study of shared clonotypes between healthy human individuals. Sequencing used immunoSEQ multiplex PCR; TCRdb keeps in-frame clones, though not all of them. The repertoire holds 1.5 million to 1.9 million clones, with roughly 98% as singletons. The specimen was naive CD4+ T cells sorted from blood. As to subset: CD45RA+ positively selected. Source of these receptors: a man younger than 40 in good health.

The rearrangement links TRBV15 to TRBJ2-7, with D possibly being TRBD1 (5 bases). Germline CDR1 LNHNV, CDR2 YYDKDF (reference sequence). V was clipped by 7 bases and J by 1 base, with 17 bases between them. CDR3 size: 15 residues. The CDR3, as DNA: TGTGCCACCACTCCACACTCAGGGTCGTCCTACGAGCAGTACTTC. This encodes CATTPHSGSSYEQYF.

This clone appeared once. The V and J genes are TRBV7-9 and TRBJ2-1, with D possibly TRBD2 on 6 matching bases. The CDR3 contains 12 residues. V was pared by 6 bases and J by 6 bases, with 9 bases between. Germline V gene data show CDR1 as SEHNR and CDR2 as FQNEAQ (reference sequence). Here the CDR3 reads CASRTGSNEQFF. The CDR3 DNA reads TGTGCCAGCAGGACCGGGAGCAATGAGCAGTTCTTC. Together with reference TRBV7-9 and TRBJ2-1, the CDR3 gives the full variable domain: DTGVSQNPRHKITKRGQNVTFRCDPISEHNRLYWYRQTLGQGPEFLTYFQNEAQLEKSRLLSDRFSAERPKGSFSTLEIQRTEQGDSAMYLCASRTGSNEQFFGPGTRLTVL.